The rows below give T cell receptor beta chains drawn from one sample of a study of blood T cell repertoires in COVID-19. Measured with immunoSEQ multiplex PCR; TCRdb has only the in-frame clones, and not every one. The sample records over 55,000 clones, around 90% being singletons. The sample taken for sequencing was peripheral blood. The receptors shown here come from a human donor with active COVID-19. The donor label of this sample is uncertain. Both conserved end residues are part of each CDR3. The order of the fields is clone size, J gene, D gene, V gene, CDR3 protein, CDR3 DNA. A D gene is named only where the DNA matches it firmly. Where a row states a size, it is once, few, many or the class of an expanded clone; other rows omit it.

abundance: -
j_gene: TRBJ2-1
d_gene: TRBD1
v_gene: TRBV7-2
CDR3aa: CASSSYRGVEQFF
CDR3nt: TGTGCCAGCAGCTCTTACAGGGGTGTTGAGCAGTTCTTC

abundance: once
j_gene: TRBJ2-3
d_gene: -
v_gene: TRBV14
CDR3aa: CASSQVGRGTQYF
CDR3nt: TGTGCCAGCAGCCAAGTGGGGCGTGGGACGCAGTATTTT

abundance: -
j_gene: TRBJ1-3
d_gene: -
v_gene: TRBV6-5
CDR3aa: CASSREKSSGNTIYF
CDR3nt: TGTGCCAGCAGTCGAGAGAAAAGCTCTGGAAACACCATATATTTT

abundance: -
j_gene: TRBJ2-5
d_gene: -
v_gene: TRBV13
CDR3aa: CASSLGQIGVAQETQYF
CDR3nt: TGTGCCAGCAGCTTAGGCCAGATAGGGGTGGCCCAAGAGACCCAGTACTTC

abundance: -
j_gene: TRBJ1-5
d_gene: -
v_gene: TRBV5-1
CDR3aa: CASSREPEGNQPQHF
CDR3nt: TGCGCCAGCAGTCGGGAACCCGAGGGCAATCAGCCCCAGCATTTT

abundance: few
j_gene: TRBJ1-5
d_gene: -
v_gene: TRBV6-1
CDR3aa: CASSESIGAQPQHF
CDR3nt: TGTGCCAGCAGTGAATCAATAGGGGCCCAGCCCCAGCATTTT

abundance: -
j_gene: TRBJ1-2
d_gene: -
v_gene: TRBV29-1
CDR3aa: CSAPRVEGTEGYTF
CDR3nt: TGCAGCGCTCCGCGGGTCGAGGGCACAGAGGGCTACACCTTC

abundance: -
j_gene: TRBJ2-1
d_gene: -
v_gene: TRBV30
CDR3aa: CAWAGGNEQFF
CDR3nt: TGTGCCTGGGCCGGGGGCAATGAGCAGTTCTTC

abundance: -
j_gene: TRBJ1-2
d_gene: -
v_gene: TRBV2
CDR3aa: CANAPPGVDGYTF
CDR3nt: TGTGCCAACGCCCCTCCAGGGGTCGACGGCTACACCTTC

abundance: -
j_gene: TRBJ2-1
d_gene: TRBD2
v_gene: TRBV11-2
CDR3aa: CASRMGGSSEQFF
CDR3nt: TGTGCCAGCCGCATGGGAGGGTCAAGCGAGCAGTTCTTC

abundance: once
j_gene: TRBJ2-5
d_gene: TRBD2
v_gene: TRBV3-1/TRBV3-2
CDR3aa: CASSQGRRLAGETQYF
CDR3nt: TGTGCCAGCAGCCAAGGTCGGCGCCTAGCGGGAGAGACCCAGTACTTC

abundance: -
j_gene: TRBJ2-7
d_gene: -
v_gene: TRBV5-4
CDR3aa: CASSLAGTPWQYF
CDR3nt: TGTGCCAGCAGCTTGGCGGGGACTCCTTGGCAGTACTTC

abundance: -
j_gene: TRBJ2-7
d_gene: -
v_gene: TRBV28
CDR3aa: CGATNSYEQYF
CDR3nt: TGTGGAGCCACCAACTCCTACGAGCAGTACTTC

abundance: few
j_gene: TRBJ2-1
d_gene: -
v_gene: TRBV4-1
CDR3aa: CASSHLGLSGGYNEQFF
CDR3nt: TGCGCCAGCAGCCACCTCGGACTATCCGGAGGATACAATGAGCAGTTCTTC

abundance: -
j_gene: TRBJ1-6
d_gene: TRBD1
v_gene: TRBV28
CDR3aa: CASSSSGTGASPLHF
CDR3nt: TGTGCCAGCAGTTCCTCCGGGACAGGGGCCTCACCCCTCCACTTT

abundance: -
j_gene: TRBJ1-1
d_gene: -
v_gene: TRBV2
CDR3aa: CASNRRNTEAFF
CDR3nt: TGTGCCAGCAACAGGCGGAACACTGAAGCTTTCTTT

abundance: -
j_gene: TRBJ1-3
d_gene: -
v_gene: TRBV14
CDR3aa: CASSQQVLGNTIYF
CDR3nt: TGTGCCAGCAGCCAGCAGGTGTTAGGAAACACCATATATTTT

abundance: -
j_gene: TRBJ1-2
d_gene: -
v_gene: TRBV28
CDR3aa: CASKRQFSDYGYTF
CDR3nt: TGTGCCAGCAAACGACAGTTTTCGGACTATGGCTACACCTTC

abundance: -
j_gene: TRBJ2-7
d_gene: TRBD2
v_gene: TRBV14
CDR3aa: CASSPRTSGGNEQYF
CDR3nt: TGTGCCAGCAGCCCTAGGACTAGCGGGGGGAATGAGCAGTACTTC

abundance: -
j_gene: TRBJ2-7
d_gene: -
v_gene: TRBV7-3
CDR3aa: CASSLIGGTPPSEQYF
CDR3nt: TGTGCCAGCAGCTTAATTGGCGGAACCCCTCCCTCCGAGCAGTACTTC

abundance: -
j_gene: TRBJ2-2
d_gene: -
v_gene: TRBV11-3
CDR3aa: CASSLGGRSTGELFF
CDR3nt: TGTGCCAGCAGCTTAGGCGGAAGGTCCACCGGGGAGCTGTTTTTT

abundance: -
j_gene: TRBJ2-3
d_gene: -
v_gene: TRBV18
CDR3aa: CASSPQEGTGTGADTQYF
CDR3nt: TGTGCCAGCTCACCTCAGGAGGGCACCGGGACTGGTGCAGATACGCAGTATTTT

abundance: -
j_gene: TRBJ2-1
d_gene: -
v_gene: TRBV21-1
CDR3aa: CASSKEGDYNEQFF
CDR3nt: TGTGCCAGCAGCAAAGAAGGGGACTACAATGAGCAGTTCTTC

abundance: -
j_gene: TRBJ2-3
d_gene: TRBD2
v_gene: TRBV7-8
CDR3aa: CASSFAPSGMNTDTQYF
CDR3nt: TGTGCCAGCAGCTTCGCCCCTAGCGGGATGAACACAGATACGCAGTATTTT

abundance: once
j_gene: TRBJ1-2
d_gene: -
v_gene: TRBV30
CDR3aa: CAWDGQLGAYGYTF
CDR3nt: TGTGCCTGGGATGGACAGCTAGGGGCCTATGGCTACACCTTC

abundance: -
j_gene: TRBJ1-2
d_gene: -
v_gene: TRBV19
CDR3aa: CASSEQANYGYTF
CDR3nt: TGTGCCAGTAGCGAACAGGCTAACTATGGCTACACCTTC

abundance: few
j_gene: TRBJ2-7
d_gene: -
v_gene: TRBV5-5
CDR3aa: CASSFRQAQYEQYF
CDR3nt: TGTGCCAGCAGCTTCCGACAGGCACAGTACGAGCAGTACTTC

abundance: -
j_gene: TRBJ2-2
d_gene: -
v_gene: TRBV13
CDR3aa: CASSFKYFGELFF
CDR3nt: TGTGCCAGCAGCTTTAAATACTTCGGGGAGCTGTTTTTT

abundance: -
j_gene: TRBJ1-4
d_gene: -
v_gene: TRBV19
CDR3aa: CASSKEAGWEEKLFF
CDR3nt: TGTGCCAGTAGTAAAGAGGCAGGGTGGGAAGAAAAACTGTTTTTT

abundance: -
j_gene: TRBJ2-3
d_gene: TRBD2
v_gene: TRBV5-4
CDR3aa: CASSYGGGGTDTQYF
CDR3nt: TGTGCCAGCAGCTACGGCGGGGGTGGCACAGATACGCAGTATTTT

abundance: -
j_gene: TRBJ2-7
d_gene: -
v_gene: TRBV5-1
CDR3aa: CASSDSYEQYF
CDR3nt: TGCGCCAGCAGCGATAGTTACGAGCAGTACTTC

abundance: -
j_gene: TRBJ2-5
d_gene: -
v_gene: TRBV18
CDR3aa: CASSPGQRPETQYF
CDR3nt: TGTGCCAGCTCACCGGGCCAGAGACCGGAGACCCAGTACTTC

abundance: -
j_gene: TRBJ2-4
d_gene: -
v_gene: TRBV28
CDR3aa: CASSSGHLAKNIQYF
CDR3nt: TGTGCCAGCAGTTCGGGACACCTAGCCAAAAACATTCAGTACTTC

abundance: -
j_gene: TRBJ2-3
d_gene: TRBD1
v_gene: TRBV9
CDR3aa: CASSATPGTGVSTDTQYF
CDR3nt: TGTGCCAGCAGCGCAACCCCTGGGACAGGAGTTAGCACAGATACGCAGTATTTT

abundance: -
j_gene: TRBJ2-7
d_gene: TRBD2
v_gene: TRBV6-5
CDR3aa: CASSLAGAFWEQYF
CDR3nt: TGTGCCAGCAGCCTAGCGGGAGCGTTTTGGGAGCAGTACTTC

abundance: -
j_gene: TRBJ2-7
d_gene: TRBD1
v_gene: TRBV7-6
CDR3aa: CASSLTGAYEQYF
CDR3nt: TGTGCCAGCAGCTTGACAGGGGCTTACGAGCAGTACTTC

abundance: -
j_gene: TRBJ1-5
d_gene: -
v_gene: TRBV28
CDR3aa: CASRLFLGSQPQHF
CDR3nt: TGTGCCAGCAGGTTATTTTTGGGGAGTCAGCCCCAGCATTTT

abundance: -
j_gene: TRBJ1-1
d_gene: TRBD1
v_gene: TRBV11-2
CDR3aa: CASSLGQGLWTEAFF
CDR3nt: TGTGCCAGCAGCCTCGGACAGGGATTGTGGACTGAAGCTTTCTTT

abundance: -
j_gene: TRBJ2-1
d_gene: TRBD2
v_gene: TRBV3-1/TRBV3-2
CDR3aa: CASTPRPGLAGSYNEQFF
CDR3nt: TGTGCCAGCACCCCACGTCCGGGACTAGCGGGCTCCTACAATGAGCAGTTCTTC

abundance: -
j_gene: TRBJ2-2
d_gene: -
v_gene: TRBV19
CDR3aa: CASRQGHGELFF
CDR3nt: TGTGCCAGTAGACAGGGACACGGGGAGCTGTTTTTT

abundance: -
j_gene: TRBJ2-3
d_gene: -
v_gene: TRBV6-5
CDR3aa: CASSIGQGGADTQYF
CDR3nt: TGTGCCAGCAGCATAGGGCAGGGCGGGGCAGATACGCAGTATTTT

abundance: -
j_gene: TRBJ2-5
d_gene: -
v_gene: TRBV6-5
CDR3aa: CASSSGKLTQETQYF
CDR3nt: TGTGCCAGCAGTTCCGGCAAACTAACGCAAGAGACCCAGTACTTC

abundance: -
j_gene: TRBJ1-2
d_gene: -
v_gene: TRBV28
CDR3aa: CASGQTGPNYGYTF
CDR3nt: TGTGCCAGCGGGCAGACAGGCCCTAACTATGGCTACACCTTC

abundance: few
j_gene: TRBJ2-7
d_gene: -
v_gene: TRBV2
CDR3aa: CASGGGVGEQYF
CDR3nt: TGTGCCAGCGGCGGCGGGGTGGGGGAGCAGTACTTC

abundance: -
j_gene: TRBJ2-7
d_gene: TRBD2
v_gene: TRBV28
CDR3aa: CASSPGFGAGGFYEQYF
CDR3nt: TGTGCCAGCAGCCCCGGGTTCGGTGCGGGGGGGTTCTACGAGCAGTACTTC

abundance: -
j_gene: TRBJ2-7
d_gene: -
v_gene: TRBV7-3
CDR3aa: CASSLLSGPYEQYF
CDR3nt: TGTGCCAGCAGCTTATTAAGCGGCCCCTACGAGCAGTACTTC

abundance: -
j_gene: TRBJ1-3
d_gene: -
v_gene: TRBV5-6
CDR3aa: CASSMVTSGPSGGNTIYF
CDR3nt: TGTGCCAGCAGCATGGTCACGAGCGGTCCTTCGGGAGGAAACACCATATATTTT

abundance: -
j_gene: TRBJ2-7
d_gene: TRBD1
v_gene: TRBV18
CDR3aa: CASSPQGQGASYEQYF
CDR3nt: TGTGCCAGCTCACCACAGGGGCAGGGGGCATCCTACGAGCAGTACTTC

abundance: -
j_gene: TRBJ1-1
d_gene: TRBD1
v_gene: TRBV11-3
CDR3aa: CASSLGTGVMNTEAFF
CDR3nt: TGTGCCAGCAGCTTAGGGACAGGGGTCATGAACACTGAAGCTTTCTTT

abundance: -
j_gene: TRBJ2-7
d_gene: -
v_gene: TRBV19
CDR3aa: CASSLRGASIEQYF
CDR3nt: TGTGCCAGTAGTCTCCGGGGGGCGTCTATCGAGCAGTACTTC